A selection of T cell receptor beta chains follows, all from one sample in a study of shared clonotypes between healthy human individuals. Assay: immunoSEQ multiplex PCR; the TCRdb copy retains only in-frame clones and omits some. This table has about 1.4 million clones, roughly 96% appearing once. Specimen: naive CD4+ T cells sorted from blood. The receptors come from a man aged 25 to 45 in good health. Both conserved end residues are part of each CDR3.

CDR3aa	j_gene	v_gene
CASSPGLAGVGKQFF	TRBJ2-1	TRBV6-5
CASSVAGDLYNEQFF	TRBJ2-1	TRBV11-3
CAIGTGQINQPQHF	TRBJ1-5	TRBV10-3
CASSLETGSGANVLTF	TRBJ2-6	TRBV5-1
CASSLPPGQGHHEQFF	TRBJ2-1	TRBV5-6
CASAGANSNQPQHF	TRBJ1-5	TRBV19
CASSLVSGPGELFF	TRBJ2-2	TRBV7-9
CASKPQGLYEQYF	TRBJ2-7	TRBV25-1
CASSLLGGPDTQYF	TRBJ2-3	TRBV28
CATSRDQPRASYEQYF	TRBJ2-7	TRBV15
CASNPTGEGTNVLTF	TRBJ2-6	TRBV28
CASGQGGANVLTF	TRBJ2-6	TRBV12-5
CASSRGSTTQETQYF	TRBJ2-5	TRBV2
CASSIPTSGLLNEQFF	TRBJ2-1	TRBV19
CATSRLQGTQQPQHF	TRBJ1-5	TRBV15
CASSLTAPGSGANVLTF	TRBJ2-6	TRBV27
CASRLGGQGQPQHF	TRBJ1-5	TRBV6-6
CASSLTGVTGELFF	TRBJ2-2	TRBV5-1
CASMGVGEQYF	TRBJ2-7	TRBV6-1
CASRRDSYEQYF	TRBJ2-7	TRBV6-5
CASRGNRSSAQYF	TRBJ2-3	TRBV25-1
CASSLNNNEQFF	TRBJ2-1	TRBV11-2
CASSSLSQGADGYTF	TRBJ1-2	TRBV9
CASRQGGYTF	TRBJ1-2	TRBV28
CASSERLTDTGELFF	TRBJ2-2	TRBV25-1
CASSQALRLNTEAFF	TRBJ1-1	TRBV4-1
CASSARAIWSNQPQHF	TRBJ1-5	TRBV21-1
CASSSGTSIYEQYF	TRBJ2-7	TRBV7-3
CASSAQAIEAFF	TRBJ1-1	TRBV6-6
CASSLAEAIRDTQYF	TRBJ2-3	TRBV7-9
CASSARLGRRDSYEQYF	TRBJ2-7	TRBV18
CASSRDMNQPQHF	TRBJ1-5	TRBV18
CASSDWGDLEGYTF	TRBJ1-2	TRBV6-1
CSVEFYEGYNEQFF	TRBJ2-1	TRBV29-1
CASSPGGSGELFF	TRBJ2-2	TRBV7-3
CASSYGTGGAGEQYF	TRBJ2-7	TRBV6-6
CASSVGSGGNYEQYF	TRBJ2-7	TRBV9
CASSYSGRWSDTQYF	TRBJ2-3	TRBV7-3
CASSLGLRGSGNTIYF	TRBJ1-3	TRBV11-2
CASSLGDRLGSEQYF	TRBJ2-7	TRBV9
CSVEPQVRQETQYF	TRBJ2-5	TRBV29-1
CASSPLDGNTIYF	TRBJ1-3	TRBV18
CASTRRERDSRADTQYF	TRBJ2-3	TRBV7-9
CASQSTGSYEQYF	TRBJ2-7	TRBV28
CASSIDRLAGRGEQYF	TRBJ2-7	TRBV19
CASSQSQVSGANVLTF	TRBJ2-6	TRBV16
CASLGRAMNTEAFF	TRBJ1-1	TRBV7-2